This T cell receptor beta chain was identified in a study of beta chain features in type 1 diabetes. Trimming pared 0 bases from V and 5 bases from J, leaving 8 bases between. Looked up from germline, CDR1 is GTSNPN and CDR2 is SVGIG (reference sequence). CDR3 length equals 13 residues. Expressed TCRB transcripts were sequenced, since all the RNA that had been isolated was reverse transcribed. Sequencing was performed with immunoSEQ multiplex PCR; in TCRdb, only in-frame clones are kept and a portion is missing. The table includes fewer than 200,000 clones, 13% detected once. The sample comprised central memory CD4+ T cells from blood. The rearrangement uses TRBV30 and TRBJ1-5, with D hard to call. This clonotype was obtained from a young woman in good health. CDR3 sequence: CAWSVNIDQPQHF. CDR3 sequence (DNA): TGTGCCTGGAGTGTAAACATTGATCAGCCCCAGCATTTT.